One and the same sample provided the 24 T cell receptor beta chains below, sequenced in a study of T cell clusters in autoimmune cytopenias. Multiplex touch-down PCR amplified TRB using TRB-A and TRB-B pools in one tube. TCRdb reprocessed the multiplex PCR reads, keeping one entry per CDR3 protein, no DNA. Across roughly 6,100 distinct CDR3 sequences, the top ten clones capture roughly two fifths of the sample. TRB was amplified from around 250 ng of peripheral blood genomic DNA per sample. These data are also associated with another study on T cell repertoires in aging, cancer and after chemotherapy.

The source material was peripheral blood. The receptors shown here come from a human donor in good health.

The genes are TRBV19 and TRBJ2-1; no DNA is available, so the TRBD1 call from TCRdb remains unchecked. CDR1 is LNHDA and CDR2 is SQIVND in the germline V gene (reference sequence). The CDR3 totals 15 residues. The CDR3 reads CASSWGGGFYNEQFF.

This chain connects TRBV12-3 or TRBV12-4 to TRBJ1-5. This CDR3 is 14 amino acids long. The CDR3 protein is CASSPTESNQPQHF.

This chain joins TRBV14 and TRBJ1-6; the TCRdb D gene call, TRBD1, has no DNA to confirm it. The CDR3 has 17 amino acids. Germline CDR1 reads SGHDN; CDR2 reads FVKESK. The chain's CDR3 is CASSEWDGSSYNSPLHF.

This rearrangement joins TRBV4-3 to TRBJ2-7; TCRdb selects TRBD1, and the lack of DNA leaves this call unchecked. Germline V lookup: CDR1 LGHNA, CDR2 YSLEER. This CDR3 contains 14 residues. The chain's CDR3 is CASSQATGSYEQYF.

The genes are TRBV19 and TRBJ2-7; the TCRdb call, TRBD1, lacks DNA for checking. Germline assignment: CDR1 LNHDA and CDR2 SQIVND (reference sequence). This CDR3 is 14 amino acids long. The chain's CDR3 is CASSLGTASYEQYF.

The chain employs TRBV6-1 and TRBJ2-3; TCRdb's D gene call, TRBD1, goes unchecked for lack of DNA. CDR1 MNHNS and CDR2 SASEGT come from the germline V gene. The CDR3 spans 15 residues. This chain's CDR3 is CAGGRGGTGTDTQYF.

This sequence joins TRBV20-1 and TRBJ2-5; TCRdb's D call of TRBD1 is untestable without DNA. The CDR3 covers 14 residues. Germline CDR1 DFQATT, CDR2 SNEGSKA (reference sequence). CDR3 amino acids: CSASPPGIQETQYF.

The chain recombines TRBV6-1 with TRBJ2-1; TCRdb names TRBD2, which stays unverified in the absence of DNA. This CDR3 region has 15 residues. CDR1 MNHNS and CDR2 SASEGT come from the germline V gene. The CDR3 loop is CASRVLAGSYNEQFF.

The chain joins TRBV6-2 or TRBV6-3 to TRBJ2-5. CDR3 length: 13 residues. The germline V gene has CDR1 MNHEY and CDR2 SVGEGT. Here the CDR3 reads CASVFGIQETQYF.

The chain employs TRBV4-3 and TRBJ1-2; the D gene TCRdb calls, TRBD1, cannot be checked with no DNA. Germline V gene lookup returns CDR1 LGHNA and CDR2 YSLEER. This CDR3 comprises 14 residues. The CDR3 here is CASSQEGGGYGYTF.

Its frequency marks this clonotype as medium-sized. The V gene is TRBV7-2, the J gene TRBJ2-5; with no DNA, the TCRdb D assignment of TRBD2 cannot be verified. The germline CDR1 and CDR2 sequences are SGHTA and FQGNSA. The CDR3 extends over 16 amino acids. CDR3 in amino acids: CASSSGLVETQETQYF.

V is TRBV7-6 and J is TRBJ2-7; TCRdb proposes TRBD1, but this gene call is untestable without DNA. CDR1 is SGHVS and CDR2 is FNYEAQ in the germline V gene. The CDR3 totals 13 residues. CDR3 region: CASSRQGTYEQYF.

V is TRBV4-3 and J is TRBJ2-1; the D gene TCRdb calls, TRBD2, cannot be checked with no DNA. This CDR3 is 16 amino acids long. The germline gives CDR1 LGHNA, CDR2 YSLEER. The chain's CDR3 is CASSQEAGGRYNEQFF.

The chain combines TRBV24-1 with TRBJ1-2; the D call of TRBD1 rests on TCRdb alone, since no DNA is present to check it. The germline V gene encodes CDR1 KGHDR and CDR2 SFDVKD. CDR3 length equals 16 residues. The CDR3 sequence is CATSGTSGEPSYGYTF.

CDR3: CASSLQENTEAFF. The chain couples TRBV11-2 to TRBJ1-1. The CDR3 spans 13 residues. CDR1 is SGHAT and CDR2 is FQNNGV in the germline V gene.

Considering frequency, this clonotype is medium-sized. This chain uses TRBV13 with TRBJ2-3; TCRdb outputs TRBD2, but without DNA this stays unchecked. Per germline, CDR1 PRHDT and CDR2 FYEKMQ (reference sequence). The CDR3 runs 17 residues. CDR3: CASSSGWGVPSTDTQYF.

This clonotype is classed as medium-sized by frequency. The J gene is TRBJ2-7, the V gene TRBV27; the D gene TCRdb calls, TRBD1, cannot be checked with no DNA. The CDR3 sequence is 14 residues long. Germline CDR1 reads MNHEY; CDR2 reads SMNVEV (reference sequence). The CDR3 region is CASSLSQGAYEQYF.

Here the CDR3 reads CATSRDFSPGQPQHF. The V call is TRBV15, the J call TRBJ1-5. The CDR3 length is 15 residues. CDR1 is LNHNV, CDR2 YYDKDF, per germline (reference sequence).

This clonotype counts as medium-sized (0.01 to 0.1%) by frequency. This chain joins TRBV7-2 and TRBJ2-5; TCRdb outputs TRBD2, but without DNA this stays unchecked. Germline CDR1 and CDR2: SGHTA and FQGNSA. The CDR3 sequence is 17 residues long. The CDR3 protein is CASSFAIAGGGRETQYF.

This chain joins TRBV6-1 and TRBJ2-7; TCRdb outputs TRBD1, but without DNA this stays unchecked. The CDR3 contains 14 residues. The germline V gene encodes CDR1 MNHNS and CDR2 SASEGT. This chain's CDR3 is CASSPGTGPYEQYF.

Measured by frequency, this clonotype is medium-sized (0.01 to 0.1%). V is TRBV5-6 and J is TRBJ2-3; TCRdb outputs TRBD1, but without DNA this stays unchecked. CDR3 length: 15 amino acids. CDR1 SGHDT and CDR2 YYEEEE come from the germline V gene. CDR3 loop: CASSVRDRITDTQYF.

The V and J genes are TRBV5-1 and TRBJ2-6; TCRdb names TRBD1, which stays unverified in the absence of DNA. The CDR3 runs to 19 residues. The germline V gene has CDR1 SGHRS and CDR2 YFSETQ. CDR3 protein: CASSLGPRGLSSGANVLTF.

V gene TRBV12-3 or TRBV12-4 combines with J gene TRBJ1-2; without DNA, the TCRdb call of TRBD1 cannot be checked. The CDR3 sequence is 13 residues long. This chain's CDR3 is CASSPGQIYGYTF.

The rearrangement links TRBV5-3 to TRBJ1-6; TCRdb's D gene call, TRBD1, goes unchecked for lack of DNA. TRBV5-3 is an open reading frame, and its role is uncertain. This CDR3 contains 18 residues. The CDR3 sequence is CARSWGGKIIHPRSPLHF.